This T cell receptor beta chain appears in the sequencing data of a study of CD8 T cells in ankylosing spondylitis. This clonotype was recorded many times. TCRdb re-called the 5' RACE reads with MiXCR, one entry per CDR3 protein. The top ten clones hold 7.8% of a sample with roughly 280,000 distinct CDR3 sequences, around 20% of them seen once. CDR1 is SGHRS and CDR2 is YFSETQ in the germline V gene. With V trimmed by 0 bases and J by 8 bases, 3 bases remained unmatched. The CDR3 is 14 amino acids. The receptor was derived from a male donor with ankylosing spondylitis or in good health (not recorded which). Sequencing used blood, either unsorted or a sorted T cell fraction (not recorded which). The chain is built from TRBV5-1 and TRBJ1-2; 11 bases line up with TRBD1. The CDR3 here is CASSLGTGGDGYTF. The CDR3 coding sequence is TGCGCCAGCAGCTTGGGGACAGGGGGCGACGGCTACACCTTC.